The clone carrying this T cell receptor (beta chain) occurred many times. No antigen is known for it. Absent ophthalmopathy progression within 18 months defined stable Graves' hyperthyroidism. Diagnosis relied on clinical symptoms, serum thyroxine and TRAb, thyroid ultrasound and orbital computed tomography. These data originate in a study of T cells in Graves' hyperthyroidism and ophthalmopathy. Study results and limitations: Among clonotypes expanded in thyroid above 0.001, most were also found in blood.

RNA transcripts were the template for amplifying TCR beta CDR3 regions. The study used the HTBI primer set for a first-round RT-PCR of the TCR CDR3. TCRdb itself ran the multiplex PCR reads through MiXCR, one entry per CDR3 protein. The table includes approximately 49,000 distinct CDR3 sequences, approximately 58% detected once. Trimming removed 4 bases from V and 3 bases from J; junction bases left unmatched: 8. The CDR3 is 15 amino acids. The germline V gene has CDR1 MDHEN and CDR2 SYDVKM. This chain connects TRBV28 to TRBJ2-7, with 8 bases that match TRBD1. The sample taken for sequencing was peripheral blood or thyroid tissue (not recorded which). The receptor's source is a man younger than 30 with Graves' hyperthyroidism. CDR3 sequence: CASSSTDRANYEQYF. The CDR3 region has the DNA TGTGCCAGCAGTTCCACGGACAGGGCCAACTACGAGCAGTACTTC.